Listed here are 18 T cell receptor beta chains from one sample, sequenced in a study of OX40 agonist ivuxolimab in advanced cancers. The library came from the immunoSEQ multiplex PCR assay. TCRdb stores this immuneACCESS table with in-frame sequences only. Part of the clones is absent; in the studies checked, under half of the shortfall reflects unresolved V genes, and no reason is known for the rest. Present in this sample are under 85,000 clones, around 90% of which were seen just once. The ten largest clones represent just under 0.25% of the sample. The starting material was CD4+ or CD8+ T cells sorted from blood, obtained in a trial of the OX40 agonist ivuxolimab. The receptors come from an adult with an advanced solid tumor such as melanoma, head and neck, liver or kidney cancer.

This chain joins TRBV5-1 and TRBJ2-1; 9 bases align to TRBD2. V lost 1 base to trimming and J lost 8 bases; unmatched junction nucleotides: 10. The CDR3 loop spans 16 amino acids. CDR1 and CDR2 (germline): SGHRS, YFSETQ. The CDR3 protein is CASSLNGGRAPYEQFF. The CDR3 DNA sequence: TGCGCCAGCAGCTTGAACGGCGGGAGGGCCCCCTATGAGCAGTTCTTC.

The genes are TRBV6-1 and TRBJ1-5; D unresolved. The CDR3 has 14 amino acids. Trimming pared 0 bases from V and 9 bases from J, leaving 12 bases between. CDR1 is MNHNS and CDR2 is SASEGT in the germline V gene. The CDR3 DNA follows: TGTGCCAGCAGTGAAGCGCTTGTCGGCGGGCCCCAGCATTTT. Encoded protein: CASSEALVGGPQHF.

V gene TRBV11-2 combines with J gene TRBJ2-2; no reliable D call. V was shortened by 0 bases and J by 5 bases, with 16 bases between the two germline ends. The CDR3 length is 17 residues. The germline V gene encodes CDR1 SGHAT and CDR2 FQNNGV. This CDR3 is CASSLDLSWVWTGELFF. As DNA, the CDR3 is TGTGCCAGCAGCTTAGATCTATCGTGGGTTTGGACCGGGGAGCTGTTTTTT.

The rearrangement joins TRBV7-8 to TRBJ2-7; 9 bases line up with TRBD1. The CDR3 runs 15 residues. With 6 bases clipped from V and 6 bases from J, the junction kept 12 bases outside the gene matches. The V gene's germline CDR1 is SGHVS and CDR2 FQNEAQ. The DNA for the CDR3 is TGTGCCAGCAGACGAGGGGGGACAGGGATCGGCGAGCAGTACTTC. This encodes CASRRGGTGIGEQYF.

V and J are TRBV10-3 and TRBJ2-1, with 11 bases matching TRBD1. The V segment lost 10 bases and the J segment 6 bases; nucleotides outside the gene matches: 5. The CDR3 is 13 amino acids. Germline CDR1 and CDR2: ENHRY and SYGVKD. The CDR3, as DNA: TGTGCCACCCGGGACAGGGGGGGCAATGAGCAGTTCTTC. Translating gives CATRDRGGNEQFF.

The chain has TRBV7-2 and TRBJ2-3, with TRBD1 as a possible D gene (5 bases). The CDR3 length is 13 residues. Trimming shortened V by 3 bases and J by 4 bases, and 8 bases separated the two germline ends. The germline V gene has CDR1 SGHTA and CDR2 FQGNSA. The CDR3 region is CASSFQGPDTQYF. DNA of the CDR3: TGTGCCAGCAGCTTTCAGGGTCCAGATACGCAGTATTTT.

The CDR3 sequence is CASSRQTGTGDEQYF. For the CDR3, the DNA is TGTGCCAGCAGTCGACAAACCGGGACAGGGGACGAGCAGTACTTC. The chain employs TRBV7-2 and TRBJ2-7; 10 bases are a match to TRBD1. CDR3 length: 15 amino acids. The germline gives CDR1 SGHTA, CDR2 FQGNSA. Trimming removed 6 bases from V and 5 bases from J; junction bases left unmatched: 10.

This clone appeared once. J is TRBJ1-1 and V is TRBV18; 9 nucleotides match TRBD1. Trimming at V came to 3 bases and at J to 3 bases, leaving 8 bases not matched to a gene. The CDR3 consists of 16 residues. Germline CDR1 is KGHSH and CDR2 is LQKENI. CDR3 in amino acids: CASSPQRDRADTEAFF. DNA of the CDR3: TGTGCCAGCTCACCTCAACGGGACAGGGCGGACACTGAAGCTTTCTTT.

The V call is TRBV27, the J call TRBJ2-3; 9 bases agree with TRBD2. The CDR3 contains 16 residues. Germline CDR1 MNHEY, CDR2 SMNVEV (reference sequence). J lost 4 bases, V lost 3 bases, and 8 bases had no gene match. The CDR3 reads CASSFGTSSWADTQYF. The CDR3, as DNA: TGTGCCAGCAGTTTTGGGACTAGCAGTTGGGCAGATACGCAGTATTTT.

V and J are TRBV7-9 and TRBJ2-1; tentatively, D is TRBD2 (6 bases). V was clipped by 10 bases and J by 0 bases, with 16 bases between them. The V gene's germline CDR1 is SEHNR and CDR2 FQNEAQ (reference sequence). This CDR3 has 15 residues. As DNA, the CDR3 is TGTGCCACCTCTCCTGGGGGGAGCTCCTACAATGAGCAGTTCTTC. Translating it yields CATSPGGSSYNEQFF.

In DNA form, the CDR3 reads TGCAGCGTAAGCAGGGGGGGAAGCGAGCAGTACTTC. Translation gives CSVSRGGSEQYF. The V gene is TRBV29-1, the J gene TRBJ2-7; D might be TRBD1 or TRBD2, each matching 7 bases. Germline V gives CDR1 SQVTM, CDR2 ANQGSEA. Trimming took 6 bases from V and 6 from J, leaving 15 bases between them. The CDR3 spans 12 residues.

The V gene is TRBV19, the J gene TRBJ1-2; a weak D match, TRBD1 (5 bases). Germline V CDR1 and CDR2: LNHDA, SQIVND (reference sequence). Trimming pared 3 bases from V and 3 bases from J, leaving 17 bases between. The CDR3 is 16 residues long. Here the CDR3 DNA reads TGTGCCAGTAGTATTCCCCAAACTAGGGGCTACTATGGCTACACCTTC. Its translation is CASSIPQTRGYYGYTF. The full variable domain, completed using reference TRBV19 and TRBJ1-2, is DGGITQSPKYLFRKEGQNVTLSCEQNLNHDAMYWYRQDPGQGLRLIYYSQIVNDFQKGDIAEGYSVSREKKESFPLTVTSAQKNPTAFYLCASSIPQTRGYYGYTFGSGTRLTVV.

The chain employs TRBV18 and TRBJ1-4; D is possibly TRBD1 (6 bases). Germline V gives CDR1 KGHSH, CDR2 LQKENI. V lost 6 bases and J lost 5, with 16 bases in between. The CDR3 runs 15 residues. The CDR3 DNA sequence: TGTGCCAGCTCTACCAGGACAGCTGGGAATGAAAAACTGTTTTTT. This encodes CASSTRTAGNEKLFF.

The genes are TRBV11-2 and TRBJ2-7, with D perhaps being TRBD1 or TRBD2 (5 bases each). The CDR3 is 17 residues long. Between the trimmed V and J ends, which lost 1 base and 3 bases, there was a span of 19 bases. Germline-derived CDR1 and CDR2 are SGHAT and FQNNGV. The chain's CDR3 is CASSLVAVSGRDYEQYF. In DNA, the CDR3 is TGTGCCAGCAGCTTAGTCGCGGTTTCGGGGCGAGACTACGAGCAGTACTTC.

CDR3 loop: CASSPSSGGLGGMSEQYF. DNA for the CDR3: TGTGCCAGCTCACCCTCTAGCGGGGGCCTCGGAGGAATGTCCGAGCAGTACTTC. The rearrangement joins TRBV18 to TRBJ2-7; 10 positions agree with TRBD2. V was clipped by 3 bases and J by 6 bases; unmatched bases: 17. Germline-derived CDR1 and CDR2 are KGHSH and LQKENI. The CDR3 is made up of 18 amino acids.

J is TRBJ2-2 and V is TRBV18, with 8 bases lining up with TRBD1. Germline assignment: CDR1 KGHSH and CDR2 LQKENI. The V and J ends lost 3 bases and 2 bases, in that order; junction bases with no gene match: 2. The CDR3 sequence is 15 residues long. In nucleotides, the CDR3 is TGTGCCAGCTCACCTGGACAGGGAAACACCGGGGAGCTGTTTTTT. Translating it yields CASSPGQGNTGELFF.

CDR3 residues: CASRSGRGEETQYF. The CDR3 DNA follows: TGTGCCAGCAGGTCGGGGAGGGGAGAAGAGACCCAGTACTTC. The chain combines TRBV6-5 with TRBJ2-5, with TRBD2 matching over 7 bases. Germline assignment: CDR1 MNHEY and CDR2 SVGAGI. The V and J ends lost 6 bases and 3 bases, in that order; junction bases with no gene match: 7. The CDR3 loop spans 14 amino acids.

V usage is TRBV5-4 and J usage is TRBJ2-3, with D perhaps given as TRBD1 or TRBD2 (5 bases each). The CDR3 is made up of 16 amino acids. Trimming pared 9 bases from V and 3 bases from J, leaving 23 bases between. CDR1 is SGHNT and CDR2 is YYREEE in the germline V gene (reference sequence). The CDR3 loop reads CAIPAEGSRSTDTQYF. Here the CDR3 DNA reads TGTGCCATTCCGGCCGAGGGGAGCCGTAGTACAGATACGCAGTATTTT.